These 10 T cell receptor beta chains share one sample of origin, sequenced in a study of T cell repertoires in cytomegalovirus infection. TCRdb independently ran MiXCR on the reads; one entry per CDR3 protein. The table records tens of thousands of distinct CDR3 sequences, 20% to 25% of them present only once. Their antigen targets remain unknown. The specimen was CD8+ T cells from cultured PBMCs, collected from culture after CMV antigen stimulation. The receptors were gathered from a human donor in good health (CMV status not recorded). Some clones in this sample may be carry-over from other donors' samples.

This clonotype has a count of ten or more. The rearrangement links TRBV4-3 to TRBJ1-3; 10 bases fit TRBD1. V trimming: 4 bases; J trimming: 2 bases; junction bases outside the gene matches: 2. The CDR3 consists of 15 residues. Germline V lookup: CDR1 LGHNA, CDR2 YSLEER. The CDR3 here is CASSPGTGAGNTIYF. CDR3 sequence (DNA): TGCGCCAGCAGCCCAGGGACAGGGGCTGGAAACACCATATATTTT.

This clonotype was seen ten or more times. The V gene is TRBV7-9, the J gene TRBJ2-7, with 7 nucleotides matching TRBD2. Trimming took 3 bases from V and 3 from J; bases not matched to a gene: 2. CDR3 length: 13 residues. Germline V gene sequence: CDR1 SEHNR, CDR2 FQNEAQ (reference sequence). CDR3 coding DNA: TGTGCCAGCAGCTTGGGGGGGAACTACGAGCAGTACTTC. This sequence encodes CASSLGGNYEQYF.

This clonotype has a count of ten or more. The chain joins TRBV28 to TRBJ1-6; the D gene is possibly TRBD1 (6 bases). CDR3 length equals 13 residues. Germline V gene lookup returns CDR1 MDHEN and CDR2 SYDVKM. The V and J ends lost 5 bases and 7 bases respectively, with 9 bases between them. CDR3 nucleotide sequence: TGTGCCAGCAGTGGGGGCCTAAATTCACCCCTCCACTTT. Translating gives CASSGGLNSPLHF.

This clonotype was recorded a few times. The rearrangement joins TRBV7-2 to TRBJ1-5; TRBD1 matches 8 bases. CDR3 length: 16 residues. J gave up 2 bases and V 5 bases, and 8 bases lay outside the gene matches. Germline CDR1 and CDR2: SGHTA and FQGNSA. This CDR3 is CASSPDRVSRNQPQHF. The CDR3 DNA reads as TGTGCCAGCAGCCCGGACAGGGTTTCCCGCAATCAGCCCCAGCATTTT.

This clonotype was seen a few times. A much larger clone lies one base from this, so it may be a read error. V is TRBV11-2 and J is TRBJ2-1; D not resolved. Germline V lookup: CDR1 SGHAT, CDR2 FQNNGV. The V end lost 2 bases, the J end lost 7 bases, and 0 bases lay between the germline ends. This CDR3 has 10 amino acids. The CDR3 nucleotides read TGTGCCAGCAGCTTAAATGAGCAGTTCTTC. Residues: CASSLNEQFF.

This clonotype was seen a few times. V gene TRBV6-2 or TRBV6-3 combines with J gene TRBJ2-7; 9 nucleotides line up with TRBD1. J gave up 2 bases and V 5 bases, and 16 bases lay outside the gene matches. Germline CDR1 reads MNHEY; CDR2 reads SVGEGT. This CDR3 comprises 18 residues. The CDR3 loop reads CASSNSPGTGNDPYEQYF. CDR3 nucleotides: TGTGCCAGCAGTAACAGTCCCGGGACAGGGAACGACCCCTACGAGCAGTACTTC.

This clonotype was observed a few times. V usage is TRBV19 and J usage is TRBJ1-2; D is ambiguous. Germline CDR1 LNHDA, CDR2 SQIVND (reference sequence). The V gene lost 4 bases and the J gene lost 1 base, with 4 bases spanning the gap. This CDR3 comprises 12 residues. The CDR3 here is CASSTSNYGYTF. DNA of the CDR3: TGTGCCAGTAGTACCAGTAACTATGGCTACACCTTC. Full variable domain (missing parts from reference TRBV19 and TRBJ1-2): DGGITQSPKYLFRKEGQNVTLSCEQNLNHDAMYWYRQDPGQGLRLIYYSQIVNDFQKGDIAEGYSVSREKKESFPLTVTSAQKNPTAFYLCASSTSNYGYTFGSGTRLTVV.

This clonotype was seen a few times. J is TRBJ1-2 and V is TRBV7-2, with a possible D match to TRBD1 (5 bases). With 4 bases removed from V and 6 bases from J, the gap between germline ends came to 24 bases. The CDR3 extends over 17 amino acids. Looked up from germline, CDR1 is SGHTA and CDR2 is FQGNSA. In DNA, the CDR3 is TGTGCCAGCAGCTGGGCAGACAGCCGGCGCATTTATGATGGCTACACCTTC. It codes for CASSWADSRRIYDGYTF. Based on the CDR3 plus reference TRBV7-2 and TRBJ1-2, the full variable domain is GAGVSQSPSNKVTEKGKDVELRCDPISGHTALYWYRQSLGQGLEFLIYFQGNSAPDKSGLPSDRFSAERTGGSVSTLTIQRTQQEDSAVYLCASSWADSRRIYDGYTFGSGTRLTVV.

The chain carries TRBV7-2 and TRBJ1-2, with TRBD1 as a possible D gene (5 bases). CDR3 length: 15 amino acids. The germline V gene encodes CDR1 SGHTA and CDR2 FQGNSA. Trimming pared 4 bases from V and 0 bases from J, leaving 12 bases between. The CDR3, as DNA: TGTGCCAGCAGCTCGCACAGGTTAGCTAACTATGGCTACACCTTC. This translates into CASSSHRLANYGYTF.

This clonotype was seen a few times. This rearrangement joins TRBV7-6 to TRBJ2-3, with 10 bases aligning to TRBD2. With 6 bases clipped from V and 6 bases from J, the junction kept 9 bases outside the gene matches. Germline CDR1 SGHVS, CDR2 FNYEAQ. The CDR3 consists of 15 residues. CDR3 bases: TGTGCCAGCAGTCAACTAGCGGGGACCCCCGATACGCAGTATTTT. Translation gives CASSQLAGTPDTQYF.